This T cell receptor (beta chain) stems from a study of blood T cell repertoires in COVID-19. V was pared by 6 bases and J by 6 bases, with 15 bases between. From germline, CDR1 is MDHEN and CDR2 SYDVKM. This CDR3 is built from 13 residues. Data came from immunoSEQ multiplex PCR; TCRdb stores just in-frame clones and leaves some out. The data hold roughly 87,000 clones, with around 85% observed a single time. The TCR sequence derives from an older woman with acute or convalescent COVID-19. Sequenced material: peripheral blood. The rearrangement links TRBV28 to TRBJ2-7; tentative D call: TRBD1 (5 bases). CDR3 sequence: CASRTLQGAEQYF. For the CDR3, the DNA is TGTGCCAGCAGGACACTGCAGGGCGCCGAGCAGTACTTC.